The 8 T cell receptor beta chains given below trace back to one sample, sequenced in a study of T cells after yellow fever vaccination. MiXCR was run by TCRdb on the 5' RACE reads, yielding one entry per CDR3 protein. This sample has approximately 600,000 distinct CDR3 sequences, with 9% to 15% found just once. The material sequenced was PBMCs, taken on the day of the yellow fever booster vaccination. The receptors were gathered from a young man who received the YFV17D yellow fever vaccine.

This clonotype has at least ten counts. The gene calls are TRBV29-1 and TRBJ2-5; the D is unclear. Between the trimmed V and J ends, which lost 1 base and 5 bases, there was a span of 5 bases. The CDR3 sequence is 11 residues long. Germline CDR1 and CDR2: SQVTM and ANQGSEA. In DNA form, the CDR3 reads TGCAGCGTTGAAGTGGGGGAGACCCAGTACTTC. It codes for CSVEVGETQYF.

In its sample, this clonotype was seen a few times. The chain couples TRBV3-1 to TRBJ2-2; 7 bases align to TRBD2. Looked up from germline, CDR1 is LGHDT and CDR2 is YNNKEL (reference sequence). The CDR3 runs 16 residues. Losses at the gene ends were 1 base for V and 4 bases for J; bases not matched to a gene: 6. CDR3 sequence reads: CASSQGPSGRTGELFF. As DNA, the CDR3 is TGTGCCAGCAGCCAAGGCCCTAGCGGACGCACCGGGGAGCTGTTTTTT. The full variable domain, completed using reference TRBV3-1 and TRBJ2-2, is DTAVSQTPKYLVTQMGNDKSIKCEQNLGHDTMYWYKQDSKKFLKIMFSYNNKELIINETVPNRFSPKSPDKAHLNLHINSLELGDSAVYFCASSQGPSGRTGELFFGEGSRLTVL.

V gene TRBV20-1 combines with J gene TRBJ2-7; D gene unclear. Germline V CDR1 and CDR2: DFQATT, SNEGSKA (reference sequence). The CDR3 has 13 amino acids. V lost 3 bases and J lost 6, with 15 bases in between. DNA of the CDR3: TGCAGTGCTAGGGGTACTTTCACTTCCGAGCAGTACTTC. Translated, it gives CSARGTFTSEQYF.

As DNA, the CDR3 is TGTGCCAGCGGTAGCGGCCCCACCTACAATGAGCAGTTCTTC. This gives the protein CASGSGPTYNEQFF. The V and J genes are TRBV25-1 and TRBJ2-1; D possibly corresponds to TRBD2 (6 bases). The CDR3 is made up of 14 amino acids. The germline CDR1 and CDR2 sequences are MGHDK and SYGVNS. Trimming cost V 8 bases and J 2 bases, with 13 bases left between them.

This CDR3 reads CASSLSRYRDTQYF. Here the CDR3 DNA reads TGTGCCAGCAGCCTGAGTCGTTACAGGGATACGCAGTATTTT. The rearrangement uses TRBV7-2 and TRBJ2-3; maybe TRBD1 (5 bases). Germline V gives CDR1 SGHTA, CDR2 FQGNSA. V gave up 5 bases and J gave up 6 bases, with 15 bases separating them. There are 14 residues in the CDR3.

This clonotype occurred a few times. The V and J genes are TRBV29-1 and TRBJ2-3; D is possibly TRBD1 (6 bases). Germline values: CDR1 SQVTM, CDR2 ANQGSEA. Trimming left V 7 bases short and J 1 base short, with 15 bases between. The CDR3 loop spans 14 amino acids. The CDR3 region has the DNA TGCAGCGGGAGAGGCAGGGGAGGCACAGATACGCAGTATTTT. Translation: CSGRGRGGTDTQYF.

The chain uses TRBV24-1 and TRBJ1-5, with D unresolved. Germline V gene data show CDR1 as KGHDR and CDR2 as SFDVKD. Trimming took 7 bases from V and 0 from J, leaving 9 bases between them. The CDR3 spans 14 residues. Here the CDR3 reads CATSPGYSNQPQHF. CDR3 nucleotides: TGTGCCACCAGCCCAGGCTATAGCAATCAGCCCCAGCATTTT.

J is TRBJ2-5 and V is TRBV4-3; 7 positions agree with TRBD2. From germline, CDR1 is LGHNA and CDR2 YSLEER. The CDR3 runs to 15 residues. The junction had 9 bases not matched to a gene; V was cut back by 1 base and J by 7 bases. The chain's CDR3 is CASSQVALGEGTQYF. CDR3 DNA sequence: TGCGCCAGCAGCCAAGTAGCACTGGGGGAGGGGACCCAGTACTTC.